The source of this T cell receptor beta chain is a study of shared clonotypes between healthy human individuals (dated by TCRdb to about 2020). For context, the study as a whole: The cohort comprised two women and a few men aged 18 to 49 years. For each donor, CD4 naive and CD4 memory were each run on three plates, CD8 naive on two plates, and CD8 memory on one plate. To estimate repertoire size and how much clonotype sharing occurs between individuals, the study deeply sequenced the blood TCR repertoires of five healthy adults. Different laboratories and diverse techniques were used to prepare libraries and sequence TCR repertoires, to increase sequencing depth and limit assay-specific biases. Between about 0.94 and 8.9 billion PBMCs per donor were obtained by leukapheresis. General study outcomes and caveats: Naive subsets generally had larger estimated clonotype richness than memory subsets. Higher generation probabilities were observed for clonotypes shared by all four sorted-subset donors than for non-shared clonotypes. Based on pairwise subsampling, the degree of clonotype sharing among donors was expected to be affected by sequencing depth. Sharing across several donors was observed for approximately 5% of naive CD4, under 4% of naive CD8, around 2.5% of memory CD4, and around 0.44% of memory CD8 clonotypes. The small number of donors limited the genetic and exposure-history diversity represented. Even with the large sequencing depth, rarefaction of the sorted-subset datasets indicated that sequencing was incomplete. Sampling was restricted to blood, and TCR repertoires in tissues likely differ from the TCR repertoires found in blood.

Healthy HIV-negative adults with no recently reported acute infections or vaccinations were included as donors. Every donor was a Caucasian adult residing in Nashville, Tennessee, USA. CD4+ T cells were enriched by magnetic negative selection, after which naive cells were positively selected on CD45RA and the negative fraction was taken as the memory subset. Blood was obtained by leukapheresis, after which PBMCs were separated by Ficoll-Histopaque density gradient centrifugation and cryopreserved in liquid nitrogen vapor phase. Analytical flow cytometry was used to check the purity and quantity of every magnetically sorted T cell population. From each sorted fraction, genomic DNA was isolated and quantified by UV absorbance on a Nanodrop 2000c. The germline V gene supplies CDR1 MGHDK and CDR2 SYGVNS. The cysteine opens and the phenylalanine closes a CDR3 of 15 amino acids. Left in the record is the CDR3 DNA by itself, 45 bases read in frame from the first base. At the junction V is shortened by 4 bases and J by 0 bases, with 11 bases in between.

Using the deep immunoSEQ assay, multiplex PCR amplified TCR CDR3 regions from genomic DNA. For each cell subset, the extracted genomic DNA was distributed evenly across all wells of several immunoSEQ 96-well plates, and each plate served as one replicate. For sorted subsets, each replicate PCR was loaded with approximately 190 ng genomic DNA, equivalent to 25,000 to 35,000 T cell genomes. Purified libraries were quantified with a Qubit 3.0 fluorometer, sized on a Bioanalyzer 2100, and re-quantified with the KAPA Library Quantification kit. Each immunoSEQ 96-well plate was sequenced on its own single-read 150-cycle Illumina NextSeq 550 flow cell. The published analysis was carried out like this. Because only junctional sequences without quality scores were contained in the immunoSEQ output, filtering matching that applied to full-length reads could not be performed. To assign V/J genes and CDR3, sequences were annotated using PyIR, a Python wrapper for IgBLAST v1.9, with IMGT germline references. Any read was removed if the V/J assignment was weak (E-value above 1e-6), the CDR3 was missing, or the read contained stop codons, out-of-frame junctions, or ambiguous translated residues. V3J clonotypes were defined as sequences sharing the same inferred V gene, J gene, and CDR3 amino acid sequence. To compute the percentage overlap between repertoires, the number of shared unique clonotypes was divided by the size of the smaller repertoire. RTK rarefaction, the Chao1 estimator, and Recon v2.1 estimates of unobserved clonotypes were used to assess repertoire richness. For all TCRbeta clonotypes obtained by the gDNA method from a handful of donors, generation probabilities were computed with OLGA. Drawn from immuneACCESS, this table holds only the in-frame rearrangements with V and J called that TCRdb kept. Clones are partly lost; checked studies trace under half to an unresolved V gene and leave the rest unexplained. The V and J calls and clone size are taken from that table; D and trimming were inferred from the DNA. A total of some 2 million clones appear in this sample, 95% of them only once. Clones ranked in the top ten supply 0.13% of the sample.

This clone has only one observation. Its cognate antigen has yet to be identified. Per-base qualities were not stored, and no clone one base away is much larger. The origin of this receptor is a man younger than 35 in good health. The sample taken for sequencing was naive CD4+ T cells sorted from blood. The cell subset or site label of this sample denotes: CD45RA+ positively selected. The V and J genes are TRBV25-1 and TRBJ2-3; tentative D gene TRBD2, with 5 bases matching. The CDR3 reads as follows: CASSGLERSTDTQYF. The DNA sequence is given as TGTGCCAGCAGTGGCTTGGAGCGGAGCACAGATACGCAGTATTTT.